This TCR beta chain appears in the sequencing data of a study of Ad26.COV2.S vaccination and SARS-CoV-2 variants. Findings and limits, study-wide: Spike-specific TCR breadth in vaccine recipients exceeded that seen in placebo recipients. Measurement of non-spike TCR breadth gave similar results in vaccine and placebo recipients. Breadth, reportedly substantial, characterized the spike-specific CD8+ and CD4+ T cell responses after vaccination. Researchers cautioned that TCR breadth and depth analyses may have underestimated total T cell responses.

Only in-frame clones appear in the TCRdb table, and some are missing; sequencing was by immunoSEQ multiplex PCR. The sample lists roughly 150,000 clones, 80% to 90% occurring once. CDR3 length equals 14 residues. The germline gives CDR1 MRHNA, CDR2 SNTAGT. Deletions cut 2 bases from V and 1 base from J, with 8 bases between. Of note for this clone: Its matching antigen is unknown. At the DNA level, this CDR3 is encoded by other sequences in the same sample as well.

This sequence was found in a human donor who had recovered from COVID-19. The rearrangement uses TRBV6-4 and TRBJ1-1, with D perhaps matching TRBD1 (5 bases). The sample was peripheral blood, taken after recovery from COVID-19. The CDR3 nucleotides are TGTGCCAGCAGTGACACTGACAGGAACACTGAAGCTTTCTTT. This sequence encodes CASSDTDRNTEAFF.